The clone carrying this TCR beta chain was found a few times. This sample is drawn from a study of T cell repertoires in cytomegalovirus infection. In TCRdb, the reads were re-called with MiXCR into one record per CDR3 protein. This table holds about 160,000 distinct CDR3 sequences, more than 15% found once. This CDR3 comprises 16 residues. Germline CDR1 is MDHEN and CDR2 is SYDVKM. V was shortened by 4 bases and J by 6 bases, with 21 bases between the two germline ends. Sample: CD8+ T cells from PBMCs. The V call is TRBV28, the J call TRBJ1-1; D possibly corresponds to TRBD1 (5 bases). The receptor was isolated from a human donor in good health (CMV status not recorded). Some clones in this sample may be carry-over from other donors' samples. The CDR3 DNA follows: TGTGCCAGCAGTTATGGGGGGTCAGGCGGGGAAGCTGAAGCTTTCTTT. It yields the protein CASSYGGSGGEAEAFF.